The sequence of this T cell receptor (beta chain) was determined in a study of T cell responses to AZD1222 COVID-19 vaccine. A word on this clone: The antigen is unknown.

Study results and caveats: In all cases, repertoires were sampled only after the peak T cell response.

The assay was immunoSEQ multiplex PCR, and TCRdb's table has in-frame clones only and misses some. The table lists about 83,000 clones, 86% of them singletons, with 8.7% in the top ten. Germline V gene lookup returns CDR1 SQVTM and CDR2 ANQGSEA. This CDR3 comprises 13 residues. Trimming shortened V by 7 bases and J by 6 bases, and 15 bases separated the two germline ends. The sequence was collected from an adult in good health. Sequences were derived from peripheral blood, sampled on day 0 of AZD1222 vaccination. The chain recombines TRBV29-1 with TRBJ1-4; tentative D call: TRBD1 (6 bases). The CDR3 loop reads CSAFTGTDEKLFF. DNA for the CDR3: TGCAGCGCTTTTACAGGGACGGATGAAAAACTGTTTTTT.